This TCR beta chain was obtained from a study of T cells after posttransplantation cyclophosphamide. Points from the study as a whole: TRB overlap between skin or GI tissue T cells and blood was limited. Recipient CMV seropositivity and CMV reactivation strongly tracked TRB clonality. Later blood repertoires were often dominated by clones from the donor CD8+ memory compartment.

The table came from immunoSEQ multiplex PCR; TCRdb's copy has only in-frame clones and leaves some out. In the table there are 5,500 to 6,500 clones, approximately 82% of which are singletons. A marrow graft followed busulfan-fludarabine conditioning, with cyclophosphamide on days +3 and +4. Comment on this clone: The antigen is undetermined.

The source of this sequence is a female patient aged 50-65 years who received an allogeneic stem cell transplant from a related donor, was CMV-positive, and had no GVHD. The graft donor may account for some of the T cells. The specimen comprised CD8+ T cells sorted from PBMCs, sampled 1404 days after allogeneic stem cell transplant with posttransplant cyclophosphamide.

In nucleotides, the CDR3 is TGCGCCAGCAGTCCCCGGCGGGACAGGATCACCTCTGGGGCCAACGTCCTGACTTTC. It encodes CASSPRRDRITSGANVLTF. The gene calls are TRBV23-1 and TRBJ2-6, with TRBD1 identical over 8 bases. TRBV23-1 is an open reading frame, and its role is uncertain. This CDR3 spans 19 amino acids. J lost 0 bases, V lost 4 bases, and 11 bases had no gene match.